This T cell receptor beta chain comes out of a study of siplizumab effects on memory and regulatory T cells. Worth noting for this clone: The antigen is unknown.

The CDR3 is made up of 14 amino acids. Per germline, CDR1 MNHNS and CDR2 SASEGT. V trimming: 7 bases; J trimming: 2 bases; junction bases outside the gene matches: 5. Study conclusions and caveats: A minor fraction of alloreactive clones, and no more, mapped to unstimulated subsets. For mappable alloreactive CD4+ clones, the mean Treg-derived fraction was around 69% with siplizumab and approximately 30% in controls.

Assaying covered some 10^5 TCR templates per sample. Generated by immunoSEQ multiplex PCR, the TCRdb table keeps only in-frame clones and is missing some. In the table there are some 100,000 clones, approximately 91% of which are singletons. What was sequenced was non-Treg CD4+ T cells sorted from blood. The chain is built from TRBV6-1 and TRBJ2-3; 8 positions agree with TRBD2. This TCR came from a human donor in good health. CDR3 sequence reads: CASIFSGATDTQYF. The CDR3 DNA sequence: TGTGCCAGCATATTTAGCGGGGCCACAGATACGCAGTATTTT.